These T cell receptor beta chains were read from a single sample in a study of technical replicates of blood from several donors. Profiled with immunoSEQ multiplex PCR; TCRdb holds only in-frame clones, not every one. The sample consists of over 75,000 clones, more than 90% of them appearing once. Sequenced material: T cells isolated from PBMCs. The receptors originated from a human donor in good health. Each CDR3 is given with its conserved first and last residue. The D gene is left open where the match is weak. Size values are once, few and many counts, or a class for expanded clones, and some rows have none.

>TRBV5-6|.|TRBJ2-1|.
CASSDRTGWFNEQFF
TGTGCCAGCAGCGATAGAACAGGGTGGTTCAATGAGCAGTTCTTC
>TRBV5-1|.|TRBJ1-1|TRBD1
CASSFETGHAEAFF
TGCGCCAGCAGCTTCGAGACAGGGCACGCTGAAGCTTTCTTT
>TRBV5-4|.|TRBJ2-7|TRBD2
CASSPGAGGPYEQYF
TGTGCCAGCAGCCCGGGAGCGGGAGGGCCCTACGAGCAGTACTTC
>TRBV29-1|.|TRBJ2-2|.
CSVVDPGNTGELFF
TGCAGCGTTGTAGACCCAGGGAACACCGGGGAGCTGTTTTTT
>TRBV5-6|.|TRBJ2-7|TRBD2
CASSFLAGEGEQYF
TGTGCCAGCAGCTTTCTAGCGGGAGAGGGCGAGCAGTACTTC
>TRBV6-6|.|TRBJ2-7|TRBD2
CASKGSGTSGYRKYF
TGTGCCAGTAAGGGTTCCGGGACTAGCGGATACCGAAAGTACTTC
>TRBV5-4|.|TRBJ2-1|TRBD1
CATQKPGQGSTGTYNEQFF
TGTGCCACACAAAAACCGGGACAGGGGTCTACAGGTACCTACAATGAGCAGTTCTTC
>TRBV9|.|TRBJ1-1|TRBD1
CASSVGGDSNTEAFF
TGTGCCAGCAGCGTAGGGGGGGACAGTAACACTGAAGCTTTCTTT
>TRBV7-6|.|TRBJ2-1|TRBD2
CASSPGRGLAAYNEQFF
TGTGCCAGCAGCCCCGGACGTGGACTAGCGGCCTACAATGAGCAGTTCTTC
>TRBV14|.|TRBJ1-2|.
CASSHGGSNYGYTF
TGTGCCAGCAGCCACGGAGGATCTAACTATGGCTACACCTTC
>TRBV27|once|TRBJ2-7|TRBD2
CASSLTSGAFAYEQYF
TGTGCCAGCAGTTTAACTAGCGGGGCATTCGCCTACGAGCAGTACTTC
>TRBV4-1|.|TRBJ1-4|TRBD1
CASNRAGQGAPREKLFF
TGCGCCAGCAACCGGGCGGGACAGGGGGCGCCGAGGGAAAAACTGTTTTTT
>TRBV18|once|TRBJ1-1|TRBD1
CASSPATGLNTEAFF
TGTGCCAGCTCACCCGCGACAGGGTTGAACACTGAAGCTTTCTTT
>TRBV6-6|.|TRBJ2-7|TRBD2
CASSYGTSGRVF
TGTGCCAGCAGTTACGGGACTAGCGGGAGGGTGTTC
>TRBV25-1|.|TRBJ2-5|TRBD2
CASSEGGLAEVTETQYF
TGTGCCAGCAGTGAAGGAGGACTAGCGGAAGTCACGGAGACCCAGTACTTC
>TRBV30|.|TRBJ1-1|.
CAWTSILGGSAFF
TGTGCCTGGACCTCAATTCTCGGCGGGTCGGCTTTCTTT
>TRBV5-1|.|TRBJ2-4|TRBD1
CASSWGDRSKNIQYF
TGCGCCAGCAGCTGGGGGGACAGGTCAAAAAACATTCAGTACTTC
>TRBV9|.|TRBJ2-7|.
CASSGYSSSYEQYF
TGTGCCAGCAGCGGATACAGTAGCTCCTACGAGCAGTACTTC
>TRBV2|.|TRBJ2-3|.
CATSSTDTQYF
TGTGCCACCTCTAGCACAGATACGCAGTATTTT
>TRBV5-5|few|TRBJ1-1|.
CASSLSSEAFF
TGTGCCAGCAGCTTGTCCTCGGAAGCTTTCTTT
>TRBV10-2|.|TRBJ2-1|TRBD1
CASSESGTALGENNEQFF
TGCGCCAGCAGTGAGTCCGGGACAGCTCTGGGGGAAAACAATGAGCAGTTCTTC
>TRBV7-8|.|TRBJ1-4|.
CASSPPGNEKLFF
TGTGCCAGCAGCCCCCCCGGTAATGAAAAACTGTTTTTT
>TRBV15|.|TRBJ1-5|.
CATSRESGQPQHF
TGTGCCACCAGCAGAGAGTCGGGTCAGCCCCAGCATTTT
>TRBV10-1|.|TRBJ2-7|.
CASGELDEQYF
TGCGCCAGCGGTGAACTGGACGAGCAGTACTTC
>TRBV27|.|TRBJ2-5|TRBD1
CASSSLPGQGAETQYF
TGTGCCAGCAGTTCCCTACCGGGACAGGGGGCCGAGACCCAGTACTTC
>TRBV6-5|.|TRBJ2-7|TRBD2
CASSYSSTSGTSEQYF
TGTGCCAGCAGTTACTCATCGACTAGCGGGACCTCCGAGCAGTACTTC
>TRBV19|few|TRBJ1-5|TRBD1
CASSMDREYYQPQHF
TGTGCCAGTAGTATGGACAGGGAGTATTACCAGCCCCAGCATTTT
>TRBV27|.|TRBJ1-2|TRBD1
CASSLWGQGASGYTF
TGTGCCAGCAGTTTATGGGGACAGGGGGCGTCAGGCTACACCTTC
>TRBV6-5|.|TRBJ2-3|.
CASSYSRSADTQYF
TGTGCCAGCAGTTACTCGAGGTCCGCGGATACGCAGTATTTT
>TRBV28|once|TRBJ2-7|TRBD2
CASSLGLALGEQYF
TGTGCCAGCAGTTTGGGACTAGCCTTGGGGGAGCAGTACTTC
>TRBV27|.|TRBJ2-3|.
CASSLGTPTDTQYF
TGTGCCAGCAGTTTGGGGACACCCACAGATACGCAGTATTTT
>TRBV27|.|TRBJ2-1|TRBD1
CASHMGQGYNEQFF
TGTGCCAGCCATATGGGACAGGGCTACAATGAGCAGTTCTTC
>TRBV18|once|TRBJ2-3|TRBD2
CASSPLEGLAGSLTDTQYF
TGTGCCAGCTCACCGCTTGAGGGACTAGCGGGATCCCTCACAGATACGCAGTATTTT
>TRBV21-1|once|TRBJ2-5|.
CASSKGTEETQYF
TGTGCCAGCAGCAAAGGGACAGAAGAGACCCAGTACTTC
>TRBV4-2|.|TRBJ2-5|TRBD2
CASSQVGTSGETQYF
TGTGCCAGCAGCCAAGTCGGGACTAGCGGGGAGACCCAGTACTTC
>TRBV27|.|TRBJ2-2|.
CASGLDRGNTGELFF
TGTGCCAGCGGGCTCGATCGGGGGAACACCGGGGAGCTGTTTTTT
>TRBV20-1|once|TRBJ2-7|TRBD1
CSGGTGHEQYF
TGCAGTGGAGGGACAGGGCACGAGCAGTACTTC
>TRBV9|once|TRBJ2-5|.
CASSAPGHPQETQYF
TGTGCCAGCAGCGCCCCGGGACACCCACAAGAGACCCAGTACTTC
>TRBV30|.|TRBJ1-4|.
CAWRTTGGYEKLFF
TGTGCCTGGAGAACTACAGGTGGATATGAAAAACTGTTTTTT
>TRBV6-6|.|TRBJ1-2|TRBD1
CASSTQGANGYTF
TGTGCCAGCAGTACACAGGGGGCGAACGGCTACACCTTC
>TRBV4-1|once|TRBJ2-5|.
CASSQVVNDWETQYF
TGCGCCAGCAGCCAAGTAGTTAATGATTGGGAGACCCAGTACTTC
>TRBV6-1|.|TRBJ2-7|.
CASSELGSSREQYF
TGTGCCAGCAGTGAATTAGGGAGTTCAAGGGAGCAGTACTTC
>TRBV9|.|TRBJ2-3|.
CASSRNAEAQYF
TGTGCCAGCAGCCGAAATGCAGAAGCGCAGTATTTT
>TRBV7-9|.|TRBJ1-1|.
CASSRRGGIQVRETRAFF
TGTGCCAGCAGCAGAAGGGGGGGTATTCAGGTGAGGGAGACTCGGGCTTTCTTT
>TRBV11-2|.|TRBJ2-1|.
CASSAYNEQFF
TGTGCCAGCAGCGCGTACAATGAGCAGTTCTTC
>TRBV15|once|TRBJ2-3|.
CATSSRGLGGTDTQYF
TGTGCCACCAGCAGCCGTGGATTGGGCGGCACAGATACGCAGTATTTT
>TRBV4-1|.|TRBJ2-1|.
CASSQDSSPYNEQFF
TGCGCCAGCAGCCAAGATAGCTCGCCTTACAATGAGCAGTTCTTC
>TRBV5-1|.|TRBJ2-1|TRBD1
CASSPGQAHNEQFF
TGCGCCAGCAGCCCGGGACAGGCCCACAATGAGCAGTTCTTC
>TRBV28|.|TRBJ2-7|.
CASSFSLSYEQYF
TGTGCCAGCAGTTTCTCCCTTTCCTACGAGCAGTACTTC
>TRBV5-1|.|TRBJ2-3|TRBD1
CASSSLIGGQGADTQYF
TGCGCCAGCAGCTCACTGATAGGGGGACAGGGGGCAGATACGCAGTATTTT
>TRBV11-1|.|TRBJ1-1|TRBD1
CASSLDRGWVDTEAFF
TGTGCCAGCAGCTTGGACAGGGGATGGGTGGACACTGAAGCTTTCTTT
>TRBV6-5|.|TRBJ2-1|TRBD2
CASTRTSGYNEQFF
TGTGCCAGCACTAGGACTAGCGGATACAATGAGCAGTTCTTC
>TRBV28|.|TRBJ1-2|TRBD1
CASSVSDRGPGYTF
TGTGCCAGCAGTGTCTCTGACAGGGGGCCTGGCTACACCTTC
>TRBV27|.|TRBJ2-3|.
CASATHWTPGSGTQYF
TGTGCCAGCGCTACCCACTGGACCCCGGGGTCGGGTACGCAGTATTTT
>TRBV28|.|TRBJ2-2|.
CASSSRVSNTGELFF
TGTGCCAGCAGCTCCAGGGTCTCGAACACCGGGGAGCTGTTTTTT
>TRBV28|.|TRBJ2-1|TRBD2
CASSPPGLAGYNEQFF
TGTGCCAGCAGTCCCCCCGGACTAGCGGGATACAATGAGCAGTTCTTC
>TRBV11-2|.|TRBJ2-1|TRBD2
CASSPRLAGGNYNEQFF
TGTGCCAGCAGTCCTCGACTAGCGGGGGGGAATTACAATGAGCAGTTCTTC
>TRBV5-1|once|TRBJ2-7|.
CASSSVNYEQYF
TGCGCCAGCAGCTCAGTTAACTACGAGCAGTACTTC
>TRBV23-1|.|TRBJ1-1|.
CASSQSADGWISDTEAFF
TGCGCCAGCAGTCAATCGGCAGACGGATGGATAAGCGACACTGAAGCTTTCTTT
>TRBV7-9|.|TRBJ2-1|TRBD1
CAADTGGYNEQFF
TGTGCCGCTGATACAGGGGGCTACAATGAGCAGTTCTTC